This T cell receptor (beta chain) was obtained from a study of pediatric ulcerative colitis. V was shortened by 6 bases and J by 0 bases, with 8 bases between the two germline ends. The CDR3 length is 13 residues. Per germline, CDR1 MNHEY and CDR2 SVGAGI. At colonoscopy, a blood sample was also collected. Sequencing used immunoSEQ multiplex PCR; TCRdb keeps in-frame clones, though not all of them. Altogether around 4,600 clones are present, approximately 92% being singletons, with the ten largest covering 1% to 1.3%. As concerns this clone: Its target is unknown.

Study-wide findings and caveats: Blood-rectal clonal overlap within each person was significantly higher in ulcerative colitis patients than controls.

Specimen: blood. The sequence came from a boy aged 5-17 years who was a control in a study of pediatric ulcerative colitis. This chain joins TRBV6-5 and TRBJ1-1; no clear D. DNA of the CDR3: TGTGCCAGCAGGATAGGAGTGAACACTGAAGCTTTCTTT. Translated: CASRIGVNTEAFF.